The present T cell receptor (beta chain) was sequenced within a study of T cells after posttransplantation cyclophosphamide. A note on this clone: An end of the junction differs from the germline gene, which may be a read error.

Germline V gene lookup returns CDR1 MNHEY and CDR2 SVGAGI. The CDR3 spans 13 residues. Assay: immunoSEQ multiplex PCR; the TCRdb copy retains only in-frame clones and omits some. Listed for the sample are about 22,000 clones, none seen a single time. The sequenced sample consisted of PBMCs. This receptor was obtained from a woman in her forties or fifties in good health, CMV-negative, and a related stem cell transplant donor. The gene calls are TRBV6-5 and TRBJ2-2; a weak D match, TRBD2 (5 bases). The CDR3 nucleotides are TGTGCCAGCAGTTTACAAGAACACCGGGGAGCTGTTTTT. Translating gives CASSLQEHRGAVF.